This T cell receptor (beta chain) emerged from a study of blood T cell repertoires in COVID-19. CDR3 length: 14 residues. Germline V CDR1 and CDR2: SGHDT, YYEEEE. Trimming cost V 0 bases and J 6 bases, with 10 bases left between them. Original processing methods: Estimation of nucleated cell counts was performed using reference gene primer amplification. Clones were read by immunoSEQ multiplex PCR, and TCRdb kept only the in-frame ones, dropping some. That table gives V, J and clone size, and the DNA gave D and trimming. Counted here are approximately 270,000 clones, around 89% occurring once; the ten biggest clones make up around 0.84%.

The chain couples TRBV5-6 to TRBJ2-1; D is perhaps TRBD2 (5 bases). The receptor comes from a man aged 25 to 40 with acute or convalescent COVID-19. The material sequenced was peripheral blood. DNA for the CDR3: TGTGCCAGCAGCTTGGCTAAGACTATCAATGAGCAGTTCTTC. It specifies CASSLAKTINEQFF.